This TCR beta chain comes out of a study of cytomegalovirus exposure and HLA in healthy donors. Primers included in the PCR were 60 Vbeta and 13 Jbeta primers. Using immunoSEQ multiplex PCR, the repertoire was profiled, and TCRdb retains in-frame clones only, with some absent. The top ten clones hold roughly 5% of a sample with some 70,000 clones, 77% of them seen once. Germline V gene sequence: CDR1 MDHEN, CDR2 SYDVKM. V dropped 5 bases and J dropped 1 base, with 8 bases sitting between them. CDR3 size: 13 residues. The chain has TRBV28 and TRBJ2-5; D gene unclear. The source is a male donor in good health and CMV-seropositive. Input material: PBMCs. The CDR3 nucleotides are TGTGCCAGCAGTCTCCCCGGCCAAGAGACCCAGTACTTC. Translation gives CASSLPGQETQYF.